This T cell receptor (beta chain) was observed in a study of T cells in Graves' hyperthyroidism and ophthalmopathy. Study-wide points: Ophthalmopathy could be told apart from stable hyperthyroidism with a 13 V-J model.

CDR1 is LNHNV and CDR2 is YYDKDF in the germline V gene (reference sequence). The CDR3 runs 13 residues. With 5 bases removed from V and 8 bases from J, the gap between germline ends came to 13 bases. Regions amplified from RNA transcripts were the TCR beta CDR3 regions. The TCR CDR3 was amplified in a first-round RT-PCR using the HTBI primer set. TCRdb independently ran MiXCR on the multiplex PCR reads; one entry per CDR3 protein. The sample lists 400,000 to 600,000 distinct CDR3 sequences, about 16% occurring once. As concerns this clonotype: Its antigen is as yet unknown.

Material: blood. This chain joins TRBV15 and TRBJ2-1; D possibly corresponds to TRBD2 (5 bases). This clonotype was sampled from a woman in her twenties or thirties with Graves' ophthalmopathy. DNA for the CDR3: TGTGCCACCAGCGCCGGGGTAGCAGATGAGCAGTTCTTC. Translated, it gives CATSAGVADEQFF.